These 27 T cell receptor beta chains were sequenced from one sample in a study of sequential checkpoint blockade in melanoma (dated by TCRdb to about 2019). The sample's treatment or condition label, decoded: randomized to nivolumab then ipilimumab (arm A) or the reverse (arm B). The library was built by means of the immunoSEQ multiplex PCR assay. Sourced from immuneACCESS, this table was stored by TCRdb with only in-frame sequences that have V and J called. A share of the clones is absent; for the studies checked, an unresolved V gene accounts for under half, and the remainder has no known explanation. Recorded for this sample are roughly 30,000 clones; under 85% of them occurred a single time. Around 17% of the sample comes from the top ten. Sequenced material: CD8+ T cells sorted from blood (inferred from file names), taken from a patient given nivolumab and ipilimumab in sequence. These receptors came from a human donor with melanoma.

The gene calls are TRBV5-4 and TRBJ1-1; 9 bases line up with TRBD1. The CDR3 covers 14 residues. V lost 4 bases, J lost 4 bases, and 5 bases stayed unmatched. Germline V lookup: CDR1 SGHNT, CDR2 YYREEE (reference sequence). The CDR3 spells CASSPGTGPTEAFF. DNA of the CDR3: TGTGCCAGCAGCCCGGGGACAGGGCCCACTGAAGCTTTCTTT.

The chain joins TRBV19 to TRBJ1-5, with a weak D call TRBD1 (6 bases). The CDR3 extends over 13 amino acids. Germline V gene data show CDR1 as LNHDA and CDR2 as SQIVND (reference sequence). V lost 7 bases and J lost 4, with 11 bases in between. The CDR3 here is CASTLGGNQPQHF. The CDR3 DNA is TGTGCCAGTACCTTAGGGGGAAATCAGCCCCAGCATTTT. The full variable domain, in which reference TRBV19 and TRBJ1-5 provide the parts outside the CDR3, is DGGITQSPKYLFRKEGQNVTLSCEQNLNHDAMYWYRQDPGQGLRLIYYSQIVNDFQKGDIAEGYSVSREKKESFPLTVTSAQKNPTAFYLCASTLGGNQPQHFGDGTRLSIL.

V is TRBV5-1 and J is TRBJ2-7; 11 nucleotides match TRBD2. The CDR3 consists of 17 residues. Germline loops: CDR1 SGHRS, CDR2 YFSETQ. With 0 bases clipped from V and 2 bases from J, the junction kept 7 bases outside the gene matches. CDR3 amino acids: CASSLDPSGGLTYEQYF. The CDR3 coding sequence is TGCGCCAGCAGCTTGGACCCTAGCGGGGGGCTAACCTACGAGCAGTACTTC.

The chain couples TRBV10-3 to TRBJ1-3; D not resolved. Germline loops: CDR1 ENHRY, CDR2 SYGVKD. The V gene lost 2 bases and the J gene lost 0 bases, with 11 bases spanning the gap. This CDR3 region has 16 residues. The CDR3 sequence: CAISEATAGSGNTIYF. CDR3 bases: TGTGCCATCAGTGAGGCCACAGCAGGCTCTGGAAACACCATATATTTT.

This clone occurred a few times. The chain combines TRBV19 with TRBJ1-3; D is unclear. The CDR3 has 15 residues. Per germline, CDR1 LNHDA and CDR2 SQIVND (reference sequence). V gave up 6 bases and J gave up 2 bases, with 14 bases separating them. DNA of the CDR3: TGTGCCAGTAGCCCCGAAAGGGAGACTGGAAACACCATATATTTT. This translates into CASSPERETGNTIYF. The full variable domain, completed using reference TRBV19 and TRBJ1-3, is DGGITQSPKYLFRKEGQNVTLSCEQNLNHDAMYWYRQDPGQGLRLIYYSQIVNDFQKGDIAEGYSVSREKKESFPLTVTSAQKNPTAFYLCASSPERETGNTIYFGEGSWLTVV.

The CDR3 DNA is TGTGCCAGCAGCCCAGCCTTGGGGGGAGGCGAGCAGTACTTC. This codes for CASSPALGGGEQYF. This chain uses TRBV4-2 with TRBJ2-7; D perhaps matches TRBD2 (6 bases). The CDR3 runs 14 residues. Germline assignment: CDR1 LGHNA and CDR2 YNFKEQ. V shed 4 bases and J shed 6 bases, with 16 bases lying between them.

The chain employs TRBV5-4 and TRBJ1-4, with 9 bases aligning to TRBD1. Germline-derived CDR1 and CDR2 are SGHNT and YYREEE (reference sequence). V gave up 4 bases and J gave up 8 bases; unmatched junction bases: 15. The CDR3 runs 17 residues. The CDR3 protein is CASSPNPYRDRDEKLFF. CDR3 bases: TGTGCCAGCAGCCCCAACCCTTACCGGGACAGGGACGAAAAACTGTTTTTT.

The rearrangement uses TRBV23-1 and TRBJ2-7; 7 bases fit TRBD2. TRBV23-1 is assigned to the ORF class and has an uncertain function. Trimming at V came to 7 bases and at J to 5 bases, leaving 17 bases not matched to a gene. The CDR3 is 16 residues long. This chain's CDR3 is CASITSRREGIDEQYF. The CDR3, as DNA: TGCGCCAGCATCACATCACGCAGGGAGGGTATAGACGAGCAGTACTTC.

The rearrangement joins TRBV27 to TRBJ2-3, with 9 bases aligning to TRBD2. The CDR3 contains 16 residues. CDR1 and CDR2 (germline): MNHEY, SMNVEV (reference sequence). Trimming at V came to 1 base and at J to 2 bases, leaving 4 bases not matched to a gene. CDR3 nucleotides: TGTGCCAGCAGTTTATTATCTAGCGGGGCCACAGATACGCAGTATTTT. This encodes CASSLLSSGATDTQYF.

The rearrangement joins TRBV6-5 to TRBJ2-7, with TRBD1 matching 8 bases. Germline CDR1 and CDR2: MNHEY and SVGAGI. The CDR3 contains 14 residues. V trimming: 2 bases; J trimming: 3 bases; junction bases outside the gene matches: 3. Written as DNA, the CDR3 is TGTGCCAGCAGTTACGCGGGACAGGTCTACGAGCAGTACTTC. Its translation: CASSYAGQVYEQYF.

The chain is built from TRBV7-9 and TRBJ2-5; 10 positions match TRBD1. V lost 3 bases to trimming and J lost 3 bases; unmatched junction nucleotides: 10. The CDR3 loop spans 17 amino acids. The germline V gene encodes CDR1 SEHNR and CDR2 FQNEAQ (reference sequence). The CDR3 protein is CASSFTGQGVFEETQYF. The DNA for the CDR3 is TGTGCCAGCAGCTTCACCGGACAGGGGGTTTTTGAAGAGACCCAGTACTTC.

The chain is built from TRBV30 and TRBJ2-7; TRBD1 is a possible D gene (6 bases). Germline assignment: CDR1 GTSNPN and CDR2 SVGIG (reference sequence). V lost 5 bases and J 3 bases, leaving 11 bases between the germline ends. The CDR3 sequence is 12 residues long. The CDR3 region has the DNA TGTGCCTGGCGGACAGCCTACTACGAGCAGTACTTC. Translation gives CAWRTAYYEQYF.

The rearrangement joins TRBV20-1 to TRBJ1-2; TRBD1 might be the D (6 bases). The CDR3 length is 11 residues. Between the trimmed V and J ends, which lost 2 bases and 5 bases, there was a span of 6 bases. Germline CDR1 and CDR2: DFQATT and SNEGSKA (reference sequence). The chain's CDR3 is CSARQGYGYTF. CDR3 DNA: TGCAGTGCTAGACAGGGGTATGGCTACACCTTC.

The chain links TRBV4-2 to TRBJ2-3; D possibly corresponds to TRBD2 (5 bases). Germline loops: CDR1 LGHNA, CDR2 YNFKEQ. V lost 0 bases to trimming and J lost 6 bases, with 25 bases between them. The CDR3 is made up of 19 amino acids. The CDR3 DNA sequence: TGTGCCAGCAGCCAAGATTCCGGTCCTAGAAGCGGAGCCGGGGATACGCAGTATTTT. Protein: CASSQDSGPRSGAGDTQYF.

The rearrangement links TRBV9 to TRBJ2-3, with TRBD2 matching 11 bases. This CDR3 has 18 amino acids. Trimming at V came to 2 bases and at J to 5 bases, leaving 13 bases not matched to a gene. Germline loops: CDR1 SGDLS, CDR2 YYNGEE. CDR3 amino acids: CASSVRRDSGGAGDTQYF. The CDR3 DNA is TGTGCCAGCAGCGTTCGGAGGGATAGCGGGGGGGCTGGAGATACGCAGTATTTT.

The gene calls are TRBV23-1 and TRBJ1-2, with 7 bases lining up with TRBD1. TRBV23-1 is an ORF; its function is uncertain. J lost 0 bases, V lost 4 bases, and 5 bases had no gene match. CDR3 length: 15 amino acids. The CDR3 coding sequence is TGCGCCAGCAGTCCTTCCGGGACAGCTAACTATGGCTACACCTTC. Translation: CASSPSGTANYGYTF.

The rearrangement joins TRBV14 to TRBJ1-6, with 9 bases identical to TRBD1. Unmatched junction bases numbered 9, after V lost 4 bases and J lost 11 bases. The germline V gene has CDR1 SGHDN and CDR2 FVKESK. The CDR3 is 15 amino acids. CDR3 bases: TGTGCCAGCAGCCCCCGGGACAGGGTAGGACCACCCCTCCACTTT. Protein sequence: CASSPRDRVGPPLHF.

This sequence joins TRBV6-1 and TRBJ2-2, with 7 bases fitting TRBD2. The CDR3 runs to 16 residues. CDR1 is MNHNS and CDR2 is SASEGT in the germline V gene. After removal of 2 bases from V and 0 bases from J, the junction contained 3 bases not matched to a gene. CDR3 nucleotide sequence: TGTGCCAGCAGTGAATACGGACTAGCGAACACCGGGGAGCTGTTTTTT. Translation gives CASSEYGLANTGELFF.

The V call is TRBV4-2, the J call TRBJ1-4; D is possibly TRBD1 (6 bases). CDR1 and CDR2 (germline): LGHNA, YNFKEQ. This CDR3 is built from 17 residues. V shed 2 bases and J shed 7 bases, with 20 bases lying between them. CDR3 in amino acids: CASSQKSWGKQGEKLFF. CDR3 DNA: TGTGCCAGCAGCCAAAAGTCCTGGGGGAAACAGGGTGAAAAACTGTTTTTT.

CDR3 in amino acids: CASSSGFNYGYTF. CDR3 sequence (DNA): TGTGCCAGCAGTTCAGGTTTTAACTATGGCTACACCTTC. V is TRBV27 and J is TRBJ1-2; no firm D call. Trimming shortened V by 4 bases and J by 1 base, and 7 bases separated the two germline ends. Germline V gene sequence: CDR1 MNHEY, CDR2 SMNVEV (reference sequence). The CDR3 has 13 amino acids.

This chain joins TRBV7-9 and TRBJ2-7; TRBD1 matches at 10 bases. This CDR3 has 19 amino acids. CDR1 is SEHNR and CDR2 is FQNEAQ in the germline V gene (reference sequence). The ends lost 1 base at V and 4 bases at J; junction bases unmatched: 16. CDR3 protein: CASSLVYAGTGTGAYEQYF. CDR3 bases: TGTGCCAGCAGCTTAGTATACGCAGGGACCGGGACAGGGGCGTACGAGCAGTACTTC.

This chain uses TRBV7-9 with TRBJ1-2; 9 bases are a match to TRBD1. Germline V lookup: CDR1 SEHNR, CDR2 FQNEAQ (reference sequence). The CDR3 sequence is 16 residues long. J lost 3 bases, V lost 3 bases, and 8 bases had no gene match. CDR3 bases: TGTGCCAGCAGCTTTTTGGGACAGGGATCAGACTATGGCTACACCTTC. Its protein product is CASSFLGQGSDYGYTF. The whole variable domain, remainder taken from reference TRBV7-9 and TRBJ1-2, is DTGVSQNPRHKITKRGQNVTFRCDPISEHNRLYWYRQTLGQGPEFLTYFQNEAQLEKSRLLSDRFSAERPKGSFSTLEIQRTEQGDSAMYLCASSFLGQGSDYGYTFGSGTRLTVV.

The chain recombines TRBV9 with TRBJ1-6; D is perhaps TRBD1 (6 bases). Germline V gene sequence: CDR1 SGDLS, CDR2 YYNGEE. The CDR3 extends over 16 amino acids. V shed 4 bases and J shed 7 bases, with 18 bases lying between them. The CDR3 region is CASSPGEPGRNSPLHF. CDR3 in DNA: TGTGCCAGCAGCCCAGGGGAGCCGGGTAGAAATTCACCCCTCCACTTT.

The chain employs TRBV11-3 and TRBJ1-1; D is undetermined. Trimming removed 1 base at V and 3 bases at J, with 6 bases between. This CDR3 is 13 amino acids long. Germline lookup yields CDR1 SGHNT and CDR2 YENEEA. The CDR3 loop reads CASSLAGYTEAFF. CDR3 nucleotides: TGTGCCAGCAGCTTAGCAGGTTACACTGAAGCTTTCTTT. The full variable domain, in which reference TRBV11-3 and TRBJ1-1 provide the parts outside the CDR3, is EAGVVQSPRYKIIEKKQPVAFWCNPISGHNTLYWYLQNLGQGPELLIRYENEEAVDDSQLPKDRFSAERLKGVDSTLKIQPAELGDSAVYLCASSLAGYTEAFFGQGTRLTVV.

The CDR3 loop is CASRPTSNTQYF. Here the CDR3 DNA reads TGTGCCAGCAGACCCACCTCTAATACGCAGTATTTT. The rearrangement joins TRBV11-2 to TRBJ2-3; D unresolved. The length of the CDR3 is 12 residues. Per the germline V gene, CDR1 is SGHAT and CDR2 is FQNNGV. Trimming removed 6 bases at V and 7 bases at J, with 11 bases between.

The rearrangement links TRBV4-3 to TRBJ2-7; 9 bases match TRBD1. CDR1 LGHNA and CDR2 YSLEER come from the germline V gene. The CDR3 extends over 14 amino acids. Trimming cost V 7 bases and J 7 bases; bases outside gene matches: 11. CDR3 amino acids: CASTHGTGSREQYF. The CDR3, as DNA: TGCGCCAGCACCCACGGGACAGGGTCCAGGGAGCAGTACTTC.

The CDR3 nucleotides are TGTGCCAGCAGGACCCCTCCGATGGTCGGGGTAACTAACTATGGCTACACCTTC. Its protein is CASRTPPMVGVTNYGYTF. The chain combines TRBV2 with TRBJ1-2, with unresolved D. The V gene's germline CDR1 is SNHLY and CDR2 FYNNEI. The V end was cut by 6 bases, the J end by 0 bases, with 23 bases between. This CDR3 has 18 residues.